This T cell receptor (beta chain) was recovered during a study of memory CD4+ T cells and cytomegalovirus serostatus. In regard to this clone: Its specificity is not known.

Single viable CD3+CD4+CD8-CD45RO+ cells were sorted as the memory CD4+ T cells. Findings and caveats of the study: CD4+ memory repertoires contained about two fifths of the roughly 160 reported CMV TCRbeta sequences.

CDR3 size: 16 residues. Trimming cost V 10 bases and J 4 bases, with 20 bases left between them. Germline V CDR1 and CDR2: LNHDA, SQIVND (reference sequence). Authors' processing steps: Out-of-frame sequences were removed, leaving 2 million to 2.5 million distinct TCRbeta sequences. Some clones are missing from TCRdb's copy, which holds only in-frame ones; the method was immunoSEQ multiplex PCR. V, J and clone size reflect that table, while D and trimming were determined from the DNA. The table records some 45,000 clones, roughly 80% of them present only once. Source material: memory CD4+ T cells from blood. The genes are TRBV19 and TRBJ1-6; weak D call: TRBD1 (6 bases). The TCR sequence derives from an adult in good health and CMV-seropositive. The chain's CDR3 is CATASRRGSYNSPLHF. In nucleotides, the CDR3 is TGTGCCACGGCCTCCAGGAGGGGGAGTTATAATTCACCCCTCCACTTT.